Listed below are T cell receptor beta chains from one sample, sequenced in a study of cytotoxic CD8 clonotypes in ibrutinib-treated CLL. Measured with immunoSEQ multiplex PCR; TCRdb has only the in-frame clones, and not every one. This table has more than 25,000 clones, 76% appearing once. Sequencing used PBMCs, obtained after 36 months of ibrutinib treatment. The receptors were sampled from a human donor with chronic lymphocytic leukemia. CDR3s include the opening cysteine and the closing phenylalanine or tryptophan. Each record gives: CDR3 protein, CDR3 DNA, V gene, J gene, clone size, D gene. The D gene is left open where the match is weak. A clone size is listed for some rows: how often the clone was seen (once, few, many), or a class if it is expanded.

CTSSQDRLAGTRGNEQFF	TGCACCAGCAGCCAAGATAGGCTAGCGGGGACCCGGGGGAATGAGCAGTTCTTC	TRBV1	TRBJ2-1	once	-
CASSYSEWSNYGYTF	TGTGCCAGCAGTTACTCGGAGTGGTCCAACTATGGCTACACCTTC	TRBV6-5	TRBJ1-2	-	-
CASSQEWQLDSPLHF	TGCGCCAGCAGCCAAGAGTGGCAGTTGGATTCACCCCTCCACTTT	TRBV4-3	TRBJ1-6	few	-
CASSPLAEQFF	TGTGCCAGCAGCCCATTGGCGGAGCAGTTCTTC	TRBV7-9	TRBJ2-1	-	-
CASSSGQENTEAFF	TGTGCCAGCTCATCGGGACAGGAGAACACTGAAGCTTTCTTT	TRBV18	TRBJ1-1	-	TRBD1
CASSPTPYTNEQYF	TGTGCCAGCAGCCCGACCCCATACACGAACGAGCAGTACTTC	TRBV4-2	TRBJ2-7	-	-
CASIGAGSRNEQFF	TGTGCCAGCATAGGGGCAGGGAGTAGAAATGAGCAGTTCTTC	TRBV28	TRBJ2-1	-	-
CATSRGTSSVYTGELFF	TGTGCCACCAGCAGAGGAACATCTAGCGTATACACCGGGGAGCTGTTTTTT	TRBV15	TRBJ2-2	few	-
CASSSGWGAGETQYF	TGTGCCAGCAGCTCAGGGTGGGGAGCGGGAGAGACCCAGTACTTC	TRBV5-4	TRBJ2-5	-	-
CASSIVGQGGYGYTF	TGTGCCAGTAGTATAGTGGGGCAGGGAGGCTATGGCTACACCTTC	TRBV19	TRBJ1-2	once	-
CASSSVLGQANTGELFF	TGTGCCAGCAGCTCCGTACTTGGACAGGCCAACACCGGGGAGCTGTTTTTT	TRBV7-6	TRBJ2-2	-	TRBD1
CASSLGTEAFF	TGTGCCAGCAGTTTAGGCACTGAAGCTTTCTTT	TRBV27	TRBJ1-1	-	-
CAIGTSGFTDTQYF	TGTGCCATCGGGACTAGCGGGTTCACAGATACGCAGTATTTT	TRBV10-3	TRBJ2-3	-	TRBD2
CASSQTRTRPLNEQFF	TGTGCCAGCAGCCAGACAAGGACTAGGCCGCTCAATGAGCAGTTCTTC	TRBV14	TRBJ2-1	-	TRBD2
CASSSGGGNQPQHF	TGTGCCAGCTCCAGCGGGGGAGGCAATCAGCCCCAGCATTTT	TRBV18	TRBJ1-5	-	-
CASSHLAGGADTQYF	TGTGCCAGCAGCCATTTAGCAGGGGGCGCAGATACGCAGTATTTT	TRBV7-8	TRBJ2-3	-	TRBD1
CASSSTGVASGNTIYF	TGTGCCAGCAGCTCAACAGGGGTCGCGTCTGGAAACACCATATATTTT	TRBV7-6	TRBJ1-3	-	TRBD1
CASSRGGADYGYTF	TGTGCCAGCAGCCGAGGGGGCGCGGACTATGGCTACACCTTC	TRBV7-9	TRBJ1-2	once	TRBD1
CASRGYSNQPQHF	TGTGCCAGTAGGGGTTATAGCAATCAGCCCCAGCATTTT	TRBV19	TRBJ1-5	-	-
CASSQGGRSNYEKLFF	TGTGCCAGCAGCCAAGGGGGCAGGTCTAACTATGAAAAACTGTTTTTT	TRBV5-4	TRBJ1-4	-	TRBD1
CSVDGQGARGYTF	TGCAGCGTAGACGGACAGGGGGCGCGTGGCTACACCTTC	TRBV29-1	TRBJ1-2	-	TRBD1
CASSFGNTGELFF	TGTGCCAGCAGCTTTGGGAACACCGGGGAGCTGTTTTTT	TRBV7-9	TRBJ2-2	-	-
CASSLGGKNTEAFF	TGTGCCAGCAGCTTGGGAGGGAAAAACACTGAAGCTTTCTTT	TRBV5-4	TRBJ1-1	once	-
CASSPRTSGKETQYF	TGTGCCAGCAGTCCTAGGACTAGCGGGAAAGAGACCCAGTACTTC	TRBV27	TRBJ2-5	-	TRBD2
CSVNRNTYEQYF	TGCAGCGTTAACAGGAATACCTACGAGCAGTACTTC	TRBV29-1	TRBJ2-7	-	-
CASSLGVQHEQYF	TGTGCCAGCAGCTTGGGTGTGCAACACGAGCAGTACTTC	TRBV5-6	TRBJ2-7	once	-
CASSQEWGSGGPGEQFF	TGCGCCAGCAGCCAAGAATGGGGTAGCGGGGGGCCCGGGGAGCAGTTCTTC	TRBV4-3	TRBJ2-1	-	TRBD2
CASSSGSFMETQYF	TGTGCCAGCAGCAGCGGATCCTTCATGGAGACCCAGTACTTC	TRBV11-2	TRBJ2-5	few	-
CSVEAHGHYGYTF	TGCAGCGTTGAAGCCCACGGACACTATGGCTACACCTTC	TRBV29-1	TRBJ1-2	-	-
CAWSGDRVDTGELFF	TGTGCCTGGAGTGGGGACAGGGTGGACACCGGGGAGCTGTTTTTT	TRBV30	TRBJ2-2	once	TRBD1
CASSQGTYGYTF	TGCGCCAGCAGCCAAGGGACCTATGGCTACACCTTC	TRBV4-3	TRBJ1-2	few	-
CASSQEDSGVGEQETQYF	TGTGCCAGCAGCCAAGAAGATAGCGGGGTTGGCGAGCAAGAGACCCAGTACTTC	TRBV4-2	TRBJ2-5	few	TRBD2
CASSQDVTSGSEQYF	TGTGCCAGCAGCCAAGATGTAACTAGCGGTTCGGAGCAGTACTTC	TRBV4-2	TRBJ2-7	-	TRBD2
CASSQGGSPYEQYF	TGTGCCAGCAGCCAAGGGGGTAGCCCCTACGAGCAGTACTTC	TRBV4-2	TRBJ2-7	few	-
CATGQGDLNTEAFF	TGTGCCACGGGACAGGGAGATCTAAACACTGAAGCTTTCTTT	TRBV15	TRBJ1-1	-	TRBD1
CSVAGRTVGNYGYTF	TGCAGCGTTGCGGGCCGGACAGTCGGAAACTATGGCTACACCTTC	TRBV29-1	TRBJ1-2	-	-
CASSLAGANVLTF	TGTGCCAGCAGCTTGGCGGGGGCCAACGTCCTGACTTTC	TRBV5-5	TRBJ2-6	few	-
CASSQDAYYNEQFF	TGCGCCAGCAGCCAAGACGCGTACTACAATGAGCAGTTCTTC	TRBV4-3	TRBJ2-1	-	-
CASTTTGQGRFNYGYTF	TGTGCCAGCACGACTACGGGACAAGGCAGGTTCAACTATGGCTACACCTTC	TRBV9	TRBJ1-2	-	-
CASSFPSGGPTYEQYF	TGTGCCAGCAGTTTTCCGAGCGGGGGGCCTACCTACGAGCAGTACTTC	TRBV6-6	TRBJ2-7	-	TRBD2
CAWNIPDTPGQETQYF	TGTGCCTGGAATATTCCAGACACCCCGGGGCAAGAGACCCAGTACTTC	TRBV30	TRBJ2-5	-	-
CASSEAGYEQYF	TGTGCCAGCAGTGAGGCAGGCTACGAGCAGTACTTC	TRBV6-1	TRBJ2-7	-	-
CASSFKPGLEAFF	TGTGCCAGCAGCTTTAAGCCGGGACTTGAAGCTTTCTTT	TRBV7-3	TRBJ1-1	few	-
CAKEREGQETQYF	TGTGCCAAAGAGCGGGAGGGGCAAGAGACCCAGTACTTC	TRBV2	TRBJ2-5	-	TRBD2
CASTWEGMGAFF	TGTGCCAGCACCTGGGAAGGTATGGGGGCTTTCTTT	TRBV7-9	TRBJ1-1	-	-
CASSLVRPDNEQFF	TGTGCCAGCAGCTTAGTACGACCAGACAATGAGCAGTTCTTC	TRBV7-9	TRBJ2-1	-	-
CASSSSGTVYEQYF	TGCGCCAGCAGCTCTTCCGGGACTGTCTACGAGCAGTACTTC	TRBV5-1	TRBJ2-7	-	-
CASSEHRGTEAFF	TGTGCCAGCAGCGAACATCGAGGGACTGAAGCTTTCTTT	TRBV9	TRBJ1-1	-	-
CASSILDREGGELFF	TGTGCCAGTAGTATCCTGGACAGGGAGGGCGGGGAGCTGTTTTTT	TRBV19	TRBJ2-2	-	-
CASSVGTGLKGGYTF	TGTGCCAGTAGTGTCGGAACCGGACTCAAAGGCGGCTACACCTTC	TRBV19	TRBJ1-2	-	-
CASSERRNEQFF	TGTGCCAGCAGTGAACGGCGGAATGAGCAGTTCTTC	TRBV2	TRBJ2-1	-	-